This T cell receptor beta chain was identified during a study of T cells in Graves' hyperthyroidism and ophthalmopathy. Across the study: Peripheral blood was collected at initial diagnosis, before any treatment.

Each person with ophthalmopathy scored at least 3 on the Clinical Activity Score, reached NOSPECS grade 4 or higher, and had been ill under 3 months. Thyroid ultrasound, orbital computed tomography, clinical symptoms, and serum thyroxine and TRAb underpinned diagnoses. This clonotype was observed a handful of times. Antigen: not known. Using RNA transcripts as the source, TCR beta CDR3 regions were amplified. HTBI primers were used for first-round RT-PCR of the TCR CDR3. TCRdb analysed the multiplex PCR reads with MiXCR anew, one entry per CDR3 protein. Among hundreds of thousands of distinct CDR3 sequences listed, 14% to 15% were seen once. Study-wide results and caveats: With a median lead of roughly 6.8 months before onset, the model predicted ophthalmopathy.

Trimming stripped 0 bases from V and 0 bases from J, with 15 bases between. The CDR3 runs to 18 residues. Germline-derived CDR1 and CDR2 are SGDLS and YYNGEE. The V and J genes are TRBV9 and TRBJ1-4; D is possibly TRBD1 (5 bases). This receptor was taken from a man between 18 and 35 years old with Graves' ophthalmopathy. The sequencing input was blood. The CDR3 DNA follows: TGTGCCAGCAGCGTAGAAGGAGGGACGGGGGCAACTAATGAAAAACTGTTTTTT. Protein sequence: CASSVEGGTGATNEKLFF. The variable domain in full, completed from reference TRBV9 and TRBJ1-4, reads DSGVTQTPKHLITATGQRVTLRCSPRSGDLSVYWYQQSLDQGLQFLIQYYNGEERAKGNILERFSAQQFPDLHSELNLSSLELGDSALYFCASSVEGGTGATNEKLFFGSGTQLSVL.